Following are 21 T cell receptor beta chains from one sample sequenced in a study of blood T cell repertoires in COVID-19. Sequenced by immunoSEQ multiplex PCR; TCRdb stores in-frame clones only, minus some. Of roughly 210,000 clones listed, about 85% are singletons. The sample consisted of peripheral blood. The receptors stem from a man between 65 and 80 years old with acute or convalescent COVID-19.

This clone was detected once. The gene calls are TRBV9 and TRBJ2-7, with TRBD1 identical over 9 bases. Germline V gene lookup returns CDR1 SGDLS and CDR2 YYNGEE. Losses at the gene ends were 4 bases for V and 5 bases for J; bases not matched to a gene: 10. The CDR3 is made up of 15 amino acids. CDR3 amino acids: CASSLTGTGSHEQYF. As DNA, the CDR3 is TGTGCCAGCAGCTTAACCGGGACAGGGAGCCACGAGCAGTACTTC.

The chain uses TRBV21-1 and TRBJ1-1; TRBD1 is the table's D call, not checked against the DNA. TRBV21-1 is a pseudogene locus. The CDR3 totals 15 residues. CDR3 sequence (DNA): TGTGCCAGCAGCACTGGGACAGGGACAAACACTGAAGCTTTCTTT. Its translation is CASSTGTGTNTEAFF.

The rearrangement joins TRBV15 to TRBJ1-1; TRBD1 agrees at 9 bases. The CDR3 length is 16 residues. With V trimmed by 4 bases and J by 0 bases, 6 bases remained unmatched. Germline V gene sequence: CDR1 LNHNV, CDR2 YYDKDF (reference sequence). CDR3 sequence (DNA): TGTGCCACCAGCACGGGACAGGGAATAATGAACACTGAAGCTTTCTTT. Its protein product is CATSTGQGIMNTEAFF.

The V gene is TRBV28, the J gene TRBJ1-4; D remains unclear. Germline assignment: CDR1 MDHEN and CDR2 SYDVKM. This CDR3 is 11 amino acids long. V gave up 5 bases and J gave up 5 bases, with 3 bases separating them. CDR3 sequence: CASSSNEKLFF. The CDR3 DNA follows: TGTGCCAGCAGTAGCAATGAAAAACTGTTTTTT.

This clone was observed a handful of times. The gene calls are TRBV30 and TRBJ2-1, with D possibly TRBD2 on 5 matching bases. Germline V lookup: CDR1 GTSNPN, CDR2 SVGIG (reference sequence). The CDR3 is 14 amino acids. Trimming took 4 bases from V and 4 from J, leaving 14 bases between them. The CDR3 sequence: CAWNVLALYNEQFF. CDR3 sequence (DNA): TGTGCCTGGAATGTTCTAGCCCTTTACAATGAGCAGTTCTTC.

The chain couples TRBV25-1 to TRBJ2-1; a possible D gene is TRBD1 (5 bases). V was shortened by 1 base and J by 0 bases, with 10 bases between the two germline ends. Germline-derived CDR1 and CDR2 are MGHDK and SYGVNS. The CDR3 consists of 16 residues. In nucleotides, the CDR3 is TGTGCCAGCAGTGAATCGGATGGGGCCTCCTACAATGAGCAGTTCTTC. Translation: CASSESDGASYNEQFF.

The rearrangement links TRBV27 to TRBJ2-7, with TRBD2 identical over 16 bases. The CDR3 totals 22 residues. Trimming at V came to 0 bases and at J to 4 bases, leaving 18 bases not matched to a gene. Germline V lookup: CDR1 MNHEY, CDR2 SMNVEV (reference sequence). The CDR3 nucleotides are TGTGCCAGCAGTTTATCGAGGTCCGGGTATGGGACTAGCGGGAGGGCCTCTTACGAGCAGTACTTC. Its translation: CASSLSRSGYGTSGRASYEQYF.

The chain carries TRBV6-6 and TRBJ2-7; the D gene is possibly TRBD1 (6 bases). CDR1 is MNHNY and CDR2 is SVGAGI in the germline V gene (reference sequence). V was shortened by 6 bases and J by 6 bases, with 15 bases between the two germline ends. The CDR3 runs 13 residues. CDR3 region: CASRQGPPGEQYF. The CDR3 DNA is TGTGCCAGCAGGCAGGGGCCTCCAGGCGAGCAGTACTTC.

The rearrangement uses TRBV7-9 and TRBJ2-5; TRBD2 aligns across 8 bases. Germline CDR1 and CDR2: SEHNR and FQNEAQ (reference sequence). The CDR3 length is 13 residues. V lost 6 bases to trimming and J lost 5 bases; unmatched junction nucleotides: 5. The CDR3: CASSIAGSETQYF. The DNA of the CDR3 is TGTGCCAGCAGTATAGCGGGAAGTGAGACCCAGTACTTC. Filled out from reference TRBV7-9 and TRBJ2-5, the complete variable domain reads DTGVSQNPRHKITKRGQNVTFRCDPISEHNRLYWYRQTLGQGPEFLTYFQNEAQLEKSRLLSDRFSAERPKGSFSTLEIQRTEQGDSAMYLCASSIAGSETQYFGPGTRLLVL.

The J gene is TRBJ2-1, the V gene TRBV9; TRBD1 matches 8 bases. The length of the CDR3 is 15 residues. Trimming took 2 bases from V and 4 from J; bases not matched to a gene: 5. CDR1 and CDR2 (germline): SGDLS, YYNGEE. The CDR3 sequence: CASSVGQGAYNEQFF. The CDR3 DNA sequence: TGTGCCAGCAGCGTTGGGCAGGGGGCTTACAATGAGCAGTTCTTC. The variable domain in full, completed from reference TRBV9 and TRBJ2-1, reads DSGVTQTPKHLITATGQRVTLRCSPRSGDLSVYWYQQSLDQGLQFLIQYYNGEERAKGNILERFSAQQFPDLHSELNLSSLELGDSALYFCASSVGQGAYNEQFFGPGTRLTVL.

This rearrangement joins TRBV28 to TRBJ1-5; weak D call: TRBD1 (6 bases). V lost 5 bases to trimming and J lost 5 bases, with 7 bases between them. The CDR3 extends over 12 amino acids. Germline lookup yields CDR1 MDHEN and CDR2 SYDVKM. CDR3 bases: TGTGCCAGCAGTGGACAGTATCAGCCCCAGCATTTT. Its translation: CASSGQYQPQHF.

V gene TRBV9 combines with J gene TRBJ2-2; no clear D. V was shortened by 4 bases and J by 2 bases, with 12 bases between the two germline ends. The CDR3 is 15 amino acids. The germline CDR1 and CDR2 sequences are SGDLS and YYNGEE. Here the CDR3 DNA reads TGTGCCAGCAGCCCCCGCCTACCCAACACCGGGGAGCTGTTTTTT. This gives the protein CASSPRLPNTGELFF.

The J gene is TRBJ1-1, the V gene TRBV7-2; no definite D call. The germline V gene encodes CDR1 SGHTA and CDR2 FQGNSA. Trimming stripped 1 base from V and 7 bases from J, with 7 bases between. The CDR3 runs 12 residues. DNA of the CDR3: TGTGCCAGCAGCTTAGACTACTTTGAAGCTTTCTTT. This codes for CASSLDYFEAFF.

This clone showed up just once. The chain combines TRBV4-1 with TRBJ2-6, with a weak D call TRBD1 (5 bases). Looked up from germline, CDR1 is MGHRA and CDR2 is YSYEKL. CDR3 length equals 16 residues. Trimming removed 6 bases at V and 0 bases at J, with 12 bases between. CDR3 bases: TGCGCCAGCAGAACTGGACACACCTCTGGGGCCAACGTCCTGACTTTC. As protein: CASRTGHTSGANVLTF.

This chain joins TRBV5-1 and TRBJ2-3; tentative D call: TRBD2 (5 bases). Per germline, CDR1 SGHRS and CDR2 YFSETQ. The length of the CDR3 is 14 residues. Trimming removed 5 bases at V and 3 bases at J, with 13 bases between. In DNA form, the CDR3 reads TGCGCCAGCAGACAGTGGACGGGGACAGATACGCAGTATTTT. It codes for CASRQWTGTDTQYF. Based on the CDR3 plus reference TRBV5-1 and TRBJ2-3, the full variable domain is KAGVTQTPRYLIKTRGQQVTLSCSPISGHRSVSWYQQTPGQGLQFLFEYFSETQRNKGNFPGRFSGRQFSNSRSEMNVSTLELGDSALYLCASRQWTGTDTQYFGPGTRLTVL.

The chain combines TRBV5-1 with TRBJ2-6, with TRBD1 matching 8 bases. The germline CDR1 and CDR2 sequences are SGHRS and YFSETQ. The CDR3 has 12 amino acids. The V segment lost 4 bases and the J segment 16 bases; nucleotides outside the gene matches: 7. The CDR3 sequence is CASSEPQGALTF. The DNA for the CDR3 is TGCGCCAGCAGCGAACCGCAGGGGGCACTGACTTTC.

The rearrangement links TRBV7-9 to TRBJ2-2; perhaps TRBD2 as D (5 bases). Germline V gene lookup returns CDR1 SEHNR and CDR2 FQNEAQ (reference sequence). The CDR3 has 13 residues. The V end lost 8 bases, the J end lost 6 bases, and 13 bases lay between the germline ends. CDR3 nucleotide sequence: TGTGCCAGCGTCCTAGCAGCAGCCGGGGAGCTGTTTTTT. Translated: CASVLAAAGELFF.

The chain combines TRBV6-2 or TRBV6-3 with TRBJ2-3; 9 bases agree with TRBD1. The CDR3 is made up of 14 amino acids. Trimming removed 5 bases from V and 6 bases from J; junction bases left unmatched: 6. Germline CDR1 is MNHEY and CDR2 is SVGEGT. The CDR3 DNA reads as TGTGCCAGCAGTCTTGACAGGGGGTTGGATACGCAGTATTTT. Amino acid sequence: CASSLDRGLDTQYF.

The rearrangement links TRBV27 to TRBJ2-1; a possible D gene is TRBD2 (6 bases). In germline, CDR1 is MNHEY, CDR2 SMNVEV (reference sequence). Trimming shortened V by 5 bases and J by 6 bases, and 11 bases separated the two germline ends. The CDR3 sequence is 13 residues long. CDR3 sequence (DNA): TGTGCCAGCAGTATACCGGGACTCAATGAGCAGTTCTTC. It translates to CASSIPGLNEQFF.

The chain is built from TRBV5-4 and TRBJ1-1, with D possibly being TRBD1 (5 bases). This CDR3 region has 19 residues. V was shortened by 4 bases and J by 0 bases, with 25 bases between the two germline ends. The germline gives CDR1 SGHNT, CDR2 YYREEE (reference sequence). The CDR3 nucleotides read TGTGCCAGCAGCAAAATTGGGGGGGAGGCTTTCGTAATGAACACTGAAGCTTTCTTT. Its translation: CASSKIGGEAFVMNTEAFF. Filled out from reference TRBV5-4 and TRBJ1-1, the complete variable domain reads ETGVTQSPTHLIKTRGQQVTLRCSSQSGHNTVSWYQQALGQGPQFIFQYYREEENGRGNFPPRFSGLQFPNYSSELNVNALELDDSALYLCASSKIGGEAFVMNTEAFFGQGTRLTVV.

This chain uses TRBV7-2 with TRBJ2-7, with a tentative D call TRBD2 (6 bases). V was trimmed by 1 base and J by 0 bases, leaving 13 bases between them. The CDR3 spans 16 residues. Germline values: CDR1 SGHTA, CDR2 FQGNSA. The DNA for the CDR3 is TGTGCCAGCAGCTTAGACGGGGGAGGAACCTCCTACGAGCAGTACTTC. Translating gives CASSLDGGGTSYEQYF.